The rows below give T cell receptor beta chains drawn from one sample of a study of CD8 T cells in Susac syndrome. TCRdb re-called the immunoSEQ multiplex PCR reads through MiXCR, storing one row per CDR3 protein. The table records approximately 220,000 distinct CDR3 sequences, around 95% of them present only once. The sequenced sample consisted of CD4+ T cells from PBMCs. These receptors were taken from a human donor with multiple sclerosis. Both conserved end residues are part of each CDR3. A D gene is named only where the DNA matches it firmly.

CDR3 | D | V
CASSIRTGSGVAEAFF | TRBD1 | TRBV19
CASSFGQGRINEQFF | TRBD1 | TRBV5-1
CASKSRGQGLYHF | TRBD1 | TRBV23-1
CASSVAGRGNTIYF | . | TRBV9
CSVDGSGTGSYGYTF | TRBD1 | TRBV29-1
CASSRAGLGYTF | . | TRBV3-1
CSAKRLAVQETQYF | TRBD2 | TRBV20-1
CASSQEFGGVYGYTF | . | TRBV4-2
CASSGAGTDTQYF | . | TRBV6-5
CASRHGVVDTEAFF | . | TRBV11-1
CATRGGGDYNEQFF | . | TRBV24-1
CASSAVLRLSSPLHF | . | TRBV6-5
CSASSIRGGNEQFF | TRBD2 | TRBV20-1
CASSFEGLGRSHSAPLHF | . | TRBV12-3/TRBV12-4
CASSPRTGGRDNEQFF | TRBD1 | TRBV25-1
CASSAGTAGSYEQYF | TRBD1 | TRBV6-1
CASSFVQSTEAFF | . | TRBV27
CSGVTTGGPDTGELFF | TRBD1 | TRBV29-1
CSQSHPGSSYNEQFF | . | TRBV20-1
CASSPRQGQGDFF | TRBD1 | TRBV3-1
CSARGSRGFGANVLTF | . | TRBV20-1
CSAPPVSSRGETQYF | . | TRBV20-1
CSVETGTTGNGYTF | TRBD1 | TRBV29-1
CASSLDRSYGYTF | . | TRBV12-3/TRBV12-4